Below are 31 T cell receptor beta chains sequenced from a single sample in a study of OX40 agonist ivuxolimab in advanced cancers. To prepare the library, the immunoSEQ multiplex PCR assay was applied. Imported from immuneACCESS, the table was reduced by TCRdb to in-frame sequences with V and J called. These copies leave out some clones; in studies compared against another copy, an unresolved V gene accounts for under half, and the cause of the remainder is not known. The sample has about 77,000 clones on record, around 86% of them singletons. Jointly, the top ten make up about 5.9% of the sample. The sample was CD4+ or CD8+ T cells sorted from blood, taken in a trial of the OX40 agonist ivuxolimab. Receptors were obtained from an adult with an advanced solid tumor such as melanoma, head and neck, liver or kidney cancer.

The genes are TRBV6-1 and TRBJ1-5; D gene ambiguous. Germline CDR1 reads MNHNS; CDR2 reads SASEGT. The CDR3 totals 15 residues. Trimming stripped 4 bases from V and 0 bases from J, with 10 bases between. CDR3 DNA sequence: TGTGCCAGCAGTGCAGCGGGCTATAGCAATCAGCCCCAGCATTTT. Its translation: CASSAAGYSNQPQHF.

As concerns this clone: Other nucleotide sequences from this sample produce the same CDR3. The rearrangement joins TRBV28 to TRBJ2-1; D remains unclear. The V and J ends lost 5 bases and 5 bases respectively, with 7 bases between them. Germline loops: CDR1 MDHEN, CDR2 SYDVKM. This CDR3 comprises 12 residues. The CDR3 region has the DNA TGTGCCAGCAGTCTCCTACACAATGAGCAGTTCTTC. This sequence encodes CASSLLHNEQFF. Full variable domain (rest looked up from reference TRBV28 and TRBJ2-1): DVKVTQSSRYLVKRTGEKVFLECVQDMDHENMFWYRQDPGLGLRLIYFSYDVKMKEKGDIPEGYSVSREKKERFSLILESASTNQTSMYLCASSLLHNEQFFGPGTRLTVL.

This CDR3 reads CATTRGGGYEQYF. The CDR3 bases are TGTGCCACCACCAGGGGAGGGGGCTACGAGCAGTACTTC. This chain links TRBV15 with TRBJ2-7, with D possibly TRBD2 on 7 matching bases. Germline V gene data show CDR1 as LNHNV and CDR2 as YYDKDF (reference sequence). V lost 7 bases, J lost 3 bases, and 13 bases lay in between. The CDR3 is 13 amino acids.

This clone was observed once. The chain carries TRBV27 and TRBJ2-5, with 8 bases matching TRBD1. V lost 6 bases to trimming and J lost 1 base; unmatched junction nucleotides: 7. There are 15 residues in the CDR3. Per germline, CDR1 MNHEY and CDR2 SMNVEV (reference sequence). The CDR3 DNA sequence: TGTGCCAGCAGAAACCGACAGGGGCCCCAAGAGACCCAGTACTTC. This codes for CASRNRQGPQETQYF.

The chain uses TRBV30 and TRBJ1-2; a weak D match, TRBD1 (5 bases). The germline V and J ends were trimmed by 3 bases and 8 bases, with 13 bases remaining between them. The CDR3 contains 12 residues. Germline CDR1 GTSNPN, CDR2 SVGIG (reference sequence). DNA of the CDR3: TGTGCCTGGAGCCATCGGGGCTCCGGCTACACCTTC. Its translation is CAWSHRGSGYTF.

This sequence joins TRBV7-2 and TRBJ2-7, with D possibly TRBD1 on 6 matching bases. V lost 8 bases and J lost 2, with 13 bases in between. Germline CDR1 and CDR2: SGHTA and FQGNSA. The CDR3 has 13 residues. The CDR3 region has the DNA TGTGCCAGCCGCGTGCCAGGGGCCTACGAGCAGTACTTC. It translates to CASRVPGAYEQYF.

CDR3 sequence (DNA): TGTGCCAGCAGCGGGACCCCTCAGCGGGGCCTCACAGATACGCAGTATTTT. It translates to CASSGTPQRGLTDTQYF. The rearrangement uses TRBV9 and TRBJ2-3; 7 nucleotides align to TRBD2. Trimming at V came to 3 bases and at J to 2 bases, leaving 12 bases not matched to a gene. Per the germline V gene, CDR1 is SGDLS and CDR2 is YYNGEE. There are 17 residues in the CDR3.

J is TRBJ2-1 and V is TRBV5-5, with D hard to call. V was clipped by 0 bases and J by 2 bases, with 9 bases between them. This CDR3 spans 15 amino acids. Germline V gives CDR1 SGHKS, CDR2 YYEKEE (reference sequence). CDR3 protein: CASSLGLDAYNEQFF. The CDR3 nucleotides are TGTGCCAGCAGCTTGGGGTTAGACGCCTACAATGAGCAGTTCTTC.

V and J are TRBV9 and TRBJ2-2, with D perhaps matching TRBD1 or TRBD2 (5 bases each). V was pared by 2 bases and J by 3 bases, with 14 bases between. Germline CDR1 and CDR2: SGDLS and YYNGEE. This CDR3 has 16 amino acids. This chain's CDR3 is CASSVRSGADTGELFF. Written as DNA, the CDR3 is TGTGCCAGCAGCGTTAGGTCCGGGGCGGACACCGGGGAGCTGTTTTTT. The full variable domain, with the rest looked up from reference TRBV9 and TRBJ2-2, is DSGVTQTPKHLITATGQRVTLRCSPRSGDLSVYWYQQSLDQGLQFLIQYYNGEERAKGNILERFSAQQFPDLHSELNLSSLELGDSALYFCASSVRSGADTGELFFGEGSRLTVL.

The V call is TRBV7-2, the J call TRBJ2-7, with 7 positions matching TRBD1. The CDR3 consists of 15 residues. The germline V gene has CDR1 SGHTA and CDR2 FQGNSA. V lost 6 bases, J lost 3 bases, and 11 bases stayed unmatched. CDR3 sequence: CASSNHRGQNYEQYF. The DNA for the CDR3 is TGTGCCAGCAGTAACCATCGGGGACAGAACTACGAGCAGTACTTC.

The CDR3 nucleotides read TGTGCCACCAGCAGGGACAGCATTCGTGGGGCCAACGTCCTGACTTTC. As protein: CATSRDSIRGANVLTF. The V gene is TRBV15, the J gene TRBJ2-6; D may be TRBD1 (6 bases). The CDR3 is made up of 16 amino acids. Trimming removed 3 bases from V and 3 bases from J, with 12 bases in between. The germline CDR1 and CDR2 sequences are LNHNV and YYDKDF (reference sequence).

J is TRBJ2-4 and V is TRBV5-1, with 10 bases lining up with TRBD1. Losses at the gene ends were 4 bases for V and 4 bases for J; bases not matched to a gene: 2. CDR3 size: 14 residues. Germline V gives CDR1 SGHRS, CDR2 YFSETQ. This CDR3 reads CASSMGQGKNIQYF. In nucleotides, the CDR3 is TGCGCCAGCAGCATGGGACAGGGGAAAAACATTCAGTACTTC.

V gene TRBV6-1 combines with J gene TRBJ1-2; D unresolved. Germline CDR1 reads MNHNS; CDR2 reads SASEGT. This CDR3 has 11 residues. V lost 10 bases to trimming and J lost 4 bases, with 10 bases between them. The CDR3 nucleotides are TGTGCCACGGGCAGCAGCTATGGCTACACCTTC. It translates to CATGSSYGYTF.

V and J are TRBV6-6 and TRBJ1-1, with D possibly TRBD1 on 6 matching bases. Per the germline V gene, CDR1 is MNHNY and CDR2 is SVGAGI (reference sequence). Trimming took off 2 bases at V and 6 bases at J, with 7 bases between the two ends. This CDR3 comprises 12 residues. CDR3 sequence (DNA): TGTGCCAGCAGTTACGGGGGCGCTGAAGCTTTCTTT. This encodes CASSYGGAEAFF.

The chain links TRBV18 to TRBJ1-1, with a tentative D call TRBD1 (5 bases). Germline lookup yields CDR1 KGHSH and CDR2 LQKENI. Trimming left V 6 bases short and J 4 bases short, with 15 bases between. There are 14 residues in the CDR3. The CDR3 region has the DNA TGTGCCAGCTCCTTGGGTCCGGGGACCACTGAAGCTTTCTTT. Translating it yields CASSLGPGTTEAFF.

V usage is TRBV6-4 and J usage is TRBJ2-3; TRBD1 matches at 8 bases. This CDR3 region has 15 residues. CDR1 is MRHNA and CDR2 is SNTAGT in the germline V gene. The ends lost 5 bases at V and 3 bases at J; junction bases unmatched: 7. CDR3 sequence (DNA): TGTGCCAGCAGTCTCGACAGGGGAGGTACAGATACGCAGTATTTT. As protein: CASSLDRGGTDTQYF.

The CDR3 region is CASIPGGAGNTIYF. The CDR3 nucleotides read TGTGCCAGCATCCCGGGGGGGGCTGGAAACACCATATATTTT. The chain links TRBV6-6 to TRBJ1-3, with D maybe TRBD1 (5 bases). Looked up from germline, CDR1 is MNHNY and CDR2 is SVGAGI (reference sequence). V lost 7 bases and J lost 2, with 12 bases in between. The CDR3 length is 14 residues.

V and J are TRBV5-5 and TRBJ2-7; perhaps D is TRBD1 or TRBD2 (7 bases each). V was cut by 6 bases and J by 3 bases, with 19 bases left in between. Germline CDR1 reads SGHKS; CDR2 reads YYEKEE (reference sequence). The CDR3 has 15 residues. CDR3 nucleotides: TGTGCCAGCACGCTAGGGCAGGGGGGGATCTACGAGCAGTACTTC. Translated: CASTLGQGGIYEQYF.

This chain links TRBV28 with TRBJ2-7; 11 positions agree with TRBD2. Germline assignment: CDR1 MDHEN and CDR2 SYDVKM. The V segment lost 6 bases and the J segment 3 bases; nucleotides outside the gene matches: 4. This CDR3 region has 14 residues. In nucleotides, the CDR3 is TGTGCCAGCAGCCAACTAGCGGGAGACTACGAGCAGTACTTC. Its translation: CASSQLAGDYEQYF.

The V call is TRBV11-2, the J call TRBJ2-1; TRBD2 aligns across 7 bases. Germline assignment: CDR1 SGHAT and CDR2 FQNNGV. The CDR3 runs to 16 residues. Losses at the gene ends were 3 bases for V and 7 bases for J; bases not matched to a gene: 12. The CDR3: CASSFGLRGRANEQFF. The CDR3 nucleotides read TGTGCCAGCAGCTTCGGATTACGGGGGAGGGCGAATGAGCAGTTCTTC.

This clone was counted once. V and J are TRBV5-4 and TRBJ2-3; 10 bases fit TRBD1. After removal of 2 bases from V and 3 bases from J, the junction contained 3 bases not matched to a gene. CDR1 and CDR2 from the germline V gene are SGHNT and YYREEE (reference sequence). This CDR3 has 15 residues. The CDR3 DNA sequence: TGTGCCAGCAGCTTTCGACAGGGGGCAACAGATACGCAGTATTTT. This gives the protein CASSFRQGATDTQYF.

The chain couples TRBV6-1 to TRBJ1-2; 10 bases fit TRBD1. After removal of 2 bases from V and 5 bases from J, the junction contained 2 bases not matched to a gene. CDR3 length: 14 amino acids. Looked up from germline, CDR1 is MNHNS and CDR2 is SASEGT. This CDR3 reads CASSERGQGYGYTF. The CDR3, as DNA: TGTGCCAGCAGTGAACGGGGACAGGGGTATGGCTACACCTTC.

The chain carries TRBV28 and TRBJ1-2, with 10 bases matching TRBD1. With 4 bases clipped from V and 10 bases from J, the junction kept 3 bases outside the gene matches. From germline, CDR1 is MDHEN and CDR2 SYDVKM. The CDR3 consists of 12 residues. CDR3 DNA: TGTGCCAGCAGTTCCGGGACAGGGGTCTACACCTTC. Its protein product is CASSSGTGVYTF.

The rearrangement uses TRBV6-1 and TRBJ2-1, with a tentative D call TRBD2 (5 bases). Germline V gives CDR1 MNHNS, CDR2 SASEGT. V was cut by 3 bases and J by 5 bases, with 17 bases left in between. This CDR3 has 16 residues. CDR3 DNA sequence: TGTGCCAGCAGTGAGTTTACGGCGTGGGAGAACAATGAGCAGTTCTTC. Translating it yields CASSEFTAWENNEQFF.

The chain carries TRBV6-1 and TRBJ1-2; 8 positions agree with TRBD1. In germline, CDR1 is MNHNS, CDR2 SASEGT. CDR3 length equals 13 residues. V lost 5 bases to trimming and J lost 5 bases; unmatched junction nucleotides: 4. Written as DNA, the CDR3 is TGTGCCAGCAGTTTACAGGGGGATTATGGCTACACCTTC. It is translated as CASSLQGDYGYTF.

The chain joins TRBV30 to TRBJ2-3; a possible D gene is TRBD1 (8 bases). This CDR3 contains 14 residues. V was trimmed by 5 bases and J by 3 bases, leaving 15 bases between them. From germline, CDR1 is GTSNPN and CDR2 SVGIG (reference sequence). The CDR3 region is CAWDYRGGTDTQYF. In DNA form, the CDR3 reads TGTGCCTGGGATTACAGGGGGGGGACAGATACGCAGTATTTT.

The chain is built from TRBV9 and TRBJ2-3, with TRBD2 matching over 12 bases. Germline V lookup: CDR1 SGDLS, CDR2 YYNGEE. The CDR3 runs 18 residues. Trimming cost V 2 bases and J 0 bases; bases outside gene matches: 7. The CDR3 region has the DNA TGTGCCAGCAGCGTGGGACTAGCGGGCTTACCAAGCACAGATACGCAGTATTTT. Protein: CASSVGLAGLPSTDTQYF.

The chain couples TRBV5-1 to TRBJ1-6; the D gene is possibly TRBD1 (6 bases). Trimming removed 0 bases from V and 8 bases from J, with 15 bases in between. This CDR3 comprises 16 residues. Germline CDR1 reads SGHRS; CDR2 reads YFSETQ. The CDR3 DNA follows: TGCGCCAGCAGCTTGGCGGGGGCGAATGCGTATTCACCCCTCCACTTT. It codes for CASSLAGANAYSPLHF.

The chain uses TRBV13 and TRBJ2-2, with D possibly TRBD1 on 6 matching bases. This CDR3 has 15 amino acids. The germline CDR1 and CDR2 sequences are PRHDT and FYEKMQ (reference sequence). V was shortened by 6 bases and J by 2 bases, with 13 bases between the two germline ends. The DNA for the CDR3 is TGTGCCAGCAGTCCCCCAGGGGCTAACACCGGGGAGCTGTTTTTT. Residues: CASSPPGANTGELFF.

The chain combines TRBV19 with TRBJ1-6; 8 positions agree with TRBD1. The CDR3 runs to 14 residues. V gave up 5 bases and J gave up 5 bases; unmatched junction bases: 2. CDR1 and CDR2 (germline): LNHDA, SQIVND (reference sequence). The CDR3 nucleotides read TGTGCCAGTAGTCAGGACAGGGATAATTCACCCCTCCACTTT. Residues: CASSQDRDNSPLHF.

This rearrangement joins TRBV15 to TRBJ2-3; D not resolved. CDR1 is LNHNV, CDR2 YYDKDF, per germline (reference sequence). CDR3 length equals 12 residues. V dropped 2 bases and J dropped 6 bases, with 6 bases sitting between them. The CDR3 protein is CATSRFVDTQYF. The CDR3 coding sequence is TGTGCCACCAGCAGATTTGTGGATACGCAGTATTTT.